The entry below gives a single TCR beta chain sequence along with its context. This sample was included in a study of blood T cell repertoires in COVID-19. The CDR3 extends over 15 amino acids. V was trimmed by 4 bases and J by 3 bases, leaving 15 bases between them. Germline lookup yields CDR1 MGHRA and CDR2 YSYEKL. Assay: immunoSEQ multiplex PCR; the TCRdb copy retains only in-frame clones and omits some. Among around 160,000 clones, about 85% were seen once, and the ten largest hold about 0.95%. Sequenced material: peripheral blood. The origin of this receptor is a young man with acute or convalescent COVID-19. The V gene is TRBV4-1, the J gene TRBJ1-2; D not resolved. The CDR3 reads CASSPGGVLDYGYTF. CDR3 bases: TGCGCCAGCAGCCCGGGCGGGGTTTTGGACTATGGCTACACCTTC.